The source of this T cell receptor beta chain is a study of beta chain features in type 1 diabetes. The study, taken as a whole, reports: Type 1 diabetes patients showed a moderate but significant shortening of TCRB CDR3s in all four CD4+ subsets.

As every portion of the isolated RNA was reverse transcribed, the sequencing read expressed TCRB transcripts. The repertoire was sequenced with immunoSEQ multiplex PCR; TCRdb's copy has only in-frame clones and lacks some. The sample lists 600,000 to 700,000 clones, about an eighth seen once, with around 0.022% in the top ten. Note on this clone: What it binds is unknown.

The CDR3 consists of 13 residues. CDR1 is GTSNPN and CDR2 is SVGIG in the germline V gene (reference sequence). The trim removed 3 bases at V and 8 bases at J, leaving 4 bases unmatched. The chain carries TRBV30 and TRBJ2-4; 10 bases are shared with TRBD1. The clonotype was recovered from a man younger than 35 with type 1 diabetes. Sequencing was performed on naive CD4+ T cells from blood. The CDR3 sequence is CAWSPGTGDIQYF. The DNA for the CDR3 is TGTGCCTGGAGCCCCGGGACAGGGGACATTCAGTACTTC.